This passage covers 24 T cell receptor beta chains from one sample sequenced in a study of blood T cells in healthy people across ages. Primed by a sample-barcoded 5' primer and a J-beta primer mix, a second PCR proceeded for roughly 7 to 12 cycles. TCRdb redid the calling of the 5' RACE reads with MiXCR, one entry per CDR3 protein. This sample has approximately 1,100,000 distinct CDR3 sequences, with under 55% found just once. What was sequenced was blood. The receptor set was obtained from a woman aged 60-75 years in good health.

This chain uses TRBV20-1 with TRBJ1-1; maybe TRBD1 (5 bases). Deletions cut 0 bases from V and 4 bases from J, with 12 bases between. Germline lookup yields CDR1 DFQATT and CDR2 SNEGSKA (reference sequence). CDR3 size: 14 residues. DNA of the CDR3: TGCAGTGCTAGAGAGATCCAGGGTTTCACTGAAGCTTTCTTT. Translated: CSAREIQGFTEAFF.

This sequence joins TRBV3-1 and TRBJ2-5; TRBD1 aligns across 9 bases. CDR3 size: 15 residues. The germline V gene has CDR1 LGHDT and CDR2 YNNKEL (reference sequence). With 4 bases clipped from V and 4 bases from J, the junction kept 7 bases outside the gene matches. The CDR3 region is CASSPGQGSGETQYF. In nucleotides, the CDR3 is TGTGCCAGCAGCCCGGGACAGGGAAGTGGAGAGACCCAGTACTTC.

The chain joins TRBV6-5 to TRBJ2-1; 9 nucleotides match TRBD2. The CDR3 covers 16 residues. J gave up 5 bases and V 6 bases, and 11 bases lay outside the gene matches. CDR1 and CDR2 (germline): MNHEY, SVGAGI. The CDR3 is CASSSWWREGDNEQFF. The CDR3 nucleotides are TGTGCCAGCAGCTCCTGGTGGCGGGAGGGGGACAATGAGCAGTTCTTC.

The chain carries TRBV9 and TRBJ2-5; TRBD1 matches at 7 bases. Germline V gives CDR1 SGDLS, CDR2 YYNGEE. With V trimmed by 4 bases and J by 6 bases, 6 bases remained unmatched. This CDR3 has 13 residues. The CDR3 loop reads CASSRQGGQTQYF. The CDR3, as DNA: TGTGCCAGCAGCCGACAGGGTGGGCAGACCCAGTACTTC.

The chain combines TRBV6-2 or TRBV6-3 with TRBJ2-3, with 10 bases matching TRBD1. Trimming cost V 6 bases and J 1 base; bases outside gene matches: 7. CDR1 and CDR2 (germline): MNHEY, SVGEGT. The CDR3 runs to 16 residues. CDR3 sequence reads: CASREPTGGGTDTQYF. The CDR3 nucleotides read TGTGCCAGCAGGGAGCCGACAGGGGGCGGCACAGATACGCAGTATTTT.

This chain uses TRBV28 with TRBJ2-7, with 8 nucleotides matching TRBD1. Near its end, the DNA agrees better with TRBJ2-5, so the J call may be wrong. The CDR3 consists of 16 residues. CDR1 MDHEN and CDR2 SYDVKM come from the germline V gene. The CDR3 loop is CASRPPRQGPLETQYF. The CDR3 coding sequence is TGTGCCAGCAGACCGCCGCGACAGGGGCCTCTGGAGACCCAGTACTTC.

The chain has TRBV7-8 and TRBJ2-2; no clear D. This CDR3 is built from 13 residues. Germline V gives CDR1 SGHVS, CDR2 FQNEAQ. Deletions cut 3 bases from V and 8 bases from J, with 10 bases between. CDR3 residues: CASSLAWVGELFF. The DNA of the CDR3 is TGTGCCAGCAGCTTGGCTTGGGTTGGGGAGCTGTTTTTT. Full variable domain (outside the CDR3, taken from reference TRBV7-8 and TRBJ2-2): GAGVSQSPRYKVAKRGQDVALRCDPISGHVSLFWYQQALGQGPEFLTYFQNEAQLDKSGLPSDRFFAERPEGSVSTLKIQRTQQEDSAVYLCASSLAWVGELFFGEGSRLTVL.

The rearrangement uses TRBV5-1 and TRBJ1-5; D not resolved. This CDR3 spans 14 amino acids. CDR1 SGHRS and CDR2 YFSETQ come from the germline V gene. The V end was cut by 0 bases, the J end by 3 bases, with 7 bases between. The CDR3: CASSLAPNNQPQHF. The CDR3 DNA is TGCGCCAGCAGCTTGGCGCCGAACAATCAGCCCCAGCATTTT.

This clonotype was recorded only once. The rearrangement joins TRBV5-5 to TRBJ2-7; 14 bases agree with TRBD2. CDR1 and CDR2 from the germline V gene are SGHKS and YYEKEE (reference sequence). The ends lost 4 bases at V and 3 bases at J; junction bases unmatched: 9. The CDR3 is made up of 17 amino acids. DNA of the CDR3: TGTGCCAGCAGCCTGGGACTAGCGGGGGTCCAAATCTACGAGCAGTACTTC. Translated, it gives CASSLGLAGVQIYEQYF. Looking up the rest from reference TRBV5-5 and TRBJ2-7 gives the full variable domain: DAGVTQSPTHLIKTRGQQVTLRCSPISGHKSVSWYQQVLGQGPQFIFQYYEKEERGRGNFPDRFSARQFPNYSSELNVNALLLGDSALYLCASSLGLAGVQIYEQYFGPGTRLTVT.

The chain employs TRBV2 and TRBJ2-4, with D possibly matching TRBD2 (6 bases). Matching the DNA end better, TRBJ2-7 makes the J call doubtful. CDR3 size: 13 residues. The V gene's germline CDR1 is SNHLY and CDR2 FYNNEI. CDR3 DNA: TGTGCCAGCAGGCCAACCTTACTAGCCGAGCAGTACTTC. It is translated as CASRPTLLAEQYF.

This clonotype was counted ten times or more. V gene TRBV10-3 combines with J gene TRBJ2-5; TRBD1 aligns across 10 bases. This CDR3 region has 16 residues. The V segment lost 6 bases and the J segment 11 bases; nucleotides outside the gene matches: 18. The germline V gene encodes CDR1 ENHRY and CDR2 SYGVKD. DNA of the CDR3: TGTGCCATCAGGGGTATAGGACAGGGGGATACCAGTGAGCAGTACTTC. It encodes CAIRGIGQGDTSEQYF.

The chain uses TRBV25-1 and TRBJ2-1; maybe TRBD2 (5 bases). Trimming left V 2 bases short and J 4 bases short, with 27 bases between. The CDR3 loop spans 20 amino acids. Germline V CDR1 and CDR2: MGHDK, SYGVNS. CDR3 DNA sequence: TGTGCCAGCAGTGAAGTCATCGGGGAACTACGGTCCAGAACGTACAATGAGCAGTTCTTC. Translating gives CASSEVIGELRSRTYNEQFF.

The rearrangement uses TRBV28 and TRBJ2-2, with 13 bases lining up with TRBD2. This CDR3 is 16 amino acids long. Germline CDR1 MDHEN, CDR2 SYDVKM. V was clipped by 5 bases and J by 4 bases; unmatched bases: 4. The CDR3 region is CASSRGLAGRTGELFF. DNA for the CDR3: TGTGCCAGCAGTCGGGGACTAGCGGGGCGCACCGGGGAGCTGTTTTTT.

DNA for the CDR3: TGTGCCACCAGTGATCCAGGACGAGCGCGCACAGATACGCAGTATTTT. Its protein is CATSDPGRARTDTQYF. The chain employs TRBV24-1 and TRBJ2-3; D is unresolved. Deletions cut 3 bases from V and 1 base from J, with 13 bases between. This CDR3 region has 16 residues. Germline CDR1 is KGHDR and CDR2 is SFDVKD.

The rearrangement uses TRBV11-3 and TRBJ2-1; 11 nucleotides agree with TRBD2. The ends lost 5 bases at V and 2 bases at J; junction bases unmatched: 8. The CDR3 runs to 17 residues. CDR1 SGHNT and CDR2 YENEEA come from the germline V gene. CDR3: CASSPRGTSGTYNEQFF. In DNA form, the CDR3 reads TGTGCCAGCAGCCCTAGAGGGACTAGCGGAACCTACAATGAGCAGTTCTTC.

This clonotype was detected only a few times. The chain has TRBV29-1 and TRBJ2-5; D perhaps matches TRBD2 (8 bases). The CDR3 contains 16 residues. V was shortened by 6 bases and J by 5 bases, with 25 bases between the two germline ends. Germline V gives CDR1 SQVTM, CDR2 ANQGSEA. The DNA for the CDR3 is TGCAGCGTCCCCTCCGGGAGGGGGCTCTTAGGGGAGACCCAGTACTTC. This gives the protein CSVPSGRGLLGETQYF.

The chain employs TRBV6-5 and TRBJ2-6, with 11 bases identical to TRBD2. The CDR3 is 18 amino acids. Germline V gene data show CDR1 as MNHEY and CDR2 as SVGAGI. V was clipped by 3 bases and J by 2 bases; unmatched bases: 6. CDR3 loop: CASSYLASGRTGANVLTF. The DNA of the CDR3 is TGTGCCAGCAGTTATCTGGCTAGCGGGAGGACTGGGGCCAACGTCCTGACTTTC.

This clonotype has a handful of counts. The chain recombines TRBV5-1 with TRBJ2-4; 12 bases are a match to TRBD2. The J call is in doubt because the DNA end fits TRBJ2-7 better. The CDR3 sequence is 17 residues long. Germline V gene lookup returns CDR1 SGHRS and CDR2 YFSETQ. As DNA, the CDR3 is TGCGCCAGCAGCTTGGCCGAGACTAGCGGGGGCCTCTACGAGCAGTACTTC. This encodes CASSLAETSGGLYEQYF.

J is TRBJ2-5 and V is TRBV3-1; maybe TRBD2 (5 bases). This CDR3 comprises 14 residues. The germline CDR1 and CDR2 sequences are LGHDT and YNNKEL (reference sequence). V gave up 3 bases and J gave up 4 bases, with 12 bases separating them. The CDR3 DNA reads TGTGCCAGCAGCCAGTGGAGTGGGAGAGAGACCCAGTACTTC. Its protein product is CASSQWSGRETQYF.

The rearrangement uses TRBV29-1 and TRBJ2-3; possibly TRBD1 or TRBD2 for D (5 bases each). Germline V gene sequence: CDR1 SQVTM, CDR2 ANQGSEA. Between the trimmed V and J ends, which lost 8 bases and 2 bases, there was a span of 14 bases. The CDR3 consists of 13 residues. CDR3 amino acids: CSTGRKLTDTQYF. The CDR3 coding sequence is TGCAGCACGGGACGGAAGCTCACAGATACGCAGTATTTT.

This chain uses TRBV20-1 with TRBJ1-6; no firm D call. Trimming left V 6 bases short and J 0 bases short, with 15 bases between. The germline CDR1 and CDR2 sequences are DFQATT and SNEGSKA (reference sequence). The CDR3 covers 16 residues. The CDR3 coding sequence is TGCAGTGCGGCCCCACAGCCGCGCTCCTATAATTCACCCCTCCACTTT. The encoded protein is CSAAPQPRSYNSPLHF.

CDR3 sequence reads: CASRATGGNYGYTF. CDR3 coding DNA: TGTGCCAGCAGGGCTACAGGGGGGAACTATGGCTACACCTTC. The gene calls are TRBV27 and TRBJ1-2, with 8 positions matching TRBD1. The germline V gene has CDR1 MNHEY and CDR2 SMNVEV (reference sequence). V shed 6 bases, J shed 2 bases, and the junction held 5 bases outside the gene matches. This CDR3 comprises 14 residues.

CDR3: CASGGTSYNEQYF. The CDR3 nucleotides read TGTGCCAGCGGGGGTACCTCCTACAATGAGCAGTACTTC. The chain links TRBV7-3 to TRBJ2-1, with D possibly called TRBD1 or TRBD2 (5 bases each). The assigned J gene may be wrong: the sequence end matches TRBJ2-7 better. The CDR3 is 13 residues long. Germline values: CDR1 SGHTA, CDR2 FQGTGA.

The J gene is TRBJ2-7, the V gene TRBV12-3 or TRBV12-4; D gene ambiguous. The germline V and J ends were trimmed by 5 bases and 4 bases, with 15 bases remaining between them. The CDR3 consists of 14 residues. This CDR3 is CASSPGRVSYEQYF. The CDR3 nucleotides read TGTGCCAGCAGTCCCGGACGGGTATCGTACGAGCAGTACTTC.